The subject of this entry is one TCR beta chain. What it recognizes is unknown. PCR was performed using 60 Vbeta and 13 Jbeta primers. Produced via immunoSEQ multiplex PCR; TCRdb's table is partial and in-frame only. This sample has some 130,000 clones, with 79% found just once. Germline V gene sequence: CDR1 SGHVS, CDR2 FQNEAQ. The V end was cut by 5 bases, the J end by 1 base, with 8 bases between. The CDR3 extends over 13 amino acids. This specimen comes from a study of cytomegalovirus exposure and HLA in healthy donors. Study-wide findings and caveats: A missense variant in DCLRE1C was later tied to TCR beta V- and J-gene trimming.

Sequencing was performed on PBMCs. The chain has TRBV7-8 and TRBJ1-1, with a tentative D call TRBD1 (6 bases). The TCR sequence derives from a man aged 18 to 35 in good health and CMV-seronegative. CDR3 coding DNA: TGTGCCAGCAGCACGGACAGGAACACTGAAGCTTTCTTT. As protein: CASSTDRNTEAFF.